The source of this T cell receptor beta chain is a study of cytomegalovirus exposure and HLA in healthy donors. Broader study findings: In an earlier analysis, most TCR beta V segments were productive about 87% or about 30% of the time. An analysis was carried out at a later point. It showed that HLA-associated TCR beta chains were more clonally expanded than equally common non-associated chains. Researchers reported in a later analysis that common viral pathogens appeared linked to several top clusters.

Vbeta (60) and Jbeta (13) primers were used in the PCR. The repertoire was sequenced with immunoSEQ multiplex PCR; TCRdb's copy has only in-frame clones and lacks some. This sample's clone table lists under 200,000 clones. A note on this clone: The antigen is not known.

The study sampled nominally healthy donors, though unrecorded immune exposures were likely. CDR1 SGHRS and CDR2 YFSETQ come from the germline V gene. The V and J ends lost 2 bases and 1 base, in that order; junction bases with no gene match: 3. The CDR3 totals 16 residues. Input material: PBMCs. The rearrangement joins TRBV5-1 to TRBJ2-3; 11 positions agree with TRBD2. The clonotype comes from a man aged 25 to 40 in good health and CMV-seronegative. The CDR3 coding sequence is TGCGCCAGCAGCTTCGGACTAGCGGGCCGCACAGATACGCAGTATTTT. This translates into CASSFGLAGRTDTQYF.